This TCR beta chain was found in a study of control samples from healthy donors and cancer patients. Sequencing used immunoSEQ multiplex PCR; TCRdb keeps in-frame clones, though not all of them. This table holds about 140,000 clones, about 90% found once. The J segment lost 7 bases and the V segment lost 0 bases, leaving 5 bases of the junction unmatched. Looked up from germline, CDR1 is SGHDT and CDR2 is YYEEEE. The CDR3 is 15 residues long. This clone has more than one count but fewer than ten. The chain couples TRBV5-6 to TRBJ2-1; TRBD2 agrees at 9 bases. The sequence derives from a man between 18 and 29 years old in good health. Sequencing was done on a sample of blood. The chain's CDR3 is CASSLGGLAMNEQFF. CDR3 nucleotides: TGTGCCAGCAGCTTGGGGGGACTAGCAATGAATGAGCAGTTCTTC.